This T cell receptor beta chain was identified during a study of Ad26.COV2.S vaccination and SARS-CoV-2 variants. The wider study: In the COV1001 trial, the donor was in the Ad26.COV2.S arm. In the study, Ad26.COV2.S was injected intramuscularly once, or twice 56 days apart.

Treatment reported: approximately 18 received Ad26.COV2.S at low or high dose, single or two shots; a few received placebo; per-sample allocation not given. On day 63 after the first injection, vaccine and placebo recipients gave samples. Here immunoSEQ multiplex PCR was the method, and the copy in TCRdb shows in-frame clones only, minus some. In the table there are over 350,000 clones, approximately 86% of which are singletons. For this clone: Its target is not known.

Study findings and constraints: Substantial breadth was reportedly displayed by spike-specific CD8+ and CD4+ T cell responses after vaccination.

Germline V gene lookup returns CDR1 MNHNS and CDR2 SASEGT. V was clipped by 2 bases and J by 6 bases, with 11 bases between them. This CDR3 region has 13 residues. V usage is TRBV6-1 and J usage is TRBJ2-7; TRBD1 might be the D (6 bases). This receptor was identified in a person between 18 and 59 years old who received the Ad26.COV2.S COVID-19 vaccine or a placebo. The material sequenced was peripheral blood, taken in a trial of Ad26.COV2.S vaccine versus placebo. The CDR3 region has the DNA TGTGCCAGCAGTGAAACACGGACAGTCGAGCAGTACTTC. Its translation is CASSETRTVEQYF.